The sequence of this T cell receptor beta chain was determined in a study of blood T cells in healthy people across ages. The CDR3 totals 16 residues. Per germline, CDR1 SGHVS and CDR2 FQNEAQ. With 5 bases removed from V and 0 bases from J, the gap between germline ends came to 15 bases. Each sample gave at least 6.5 million isolated PBMCs. Through a sample-barcoded 5' primer and a J-beta primer mix, a second PCR was run for 7 to 11 cycles. A 12-random-nucleotide template-switch adaptor tagged each cDNA molecule. TCRdb reprocessed the 5' RACE reads via MiXCR and lists one record per CDR3 protein. The data contain 1,800,000 or so distinct CDR3 sequences, approximately 39% of them singletons. Study results and caveats: It was not known whether donors were CMV positive (a possible confounder of expanded clonotype changes).

This clonotype has only a few counts. Antigen: not known. The source is a human donor in good health. The sample taken for sequencing was blood. The J gene is TRBJ2-3, the V gene TRBV7-8, with TRBD1 as a possible D gene (5 bases). DNA of the CDR3: TGTGCCAGCAGCCCATCAGGGATATCTAGCACAGATACGCAGTATTTT. It codes for CASSPSGISSTDTQYF.